The clone carrying this TCR beta chain came up many times. The antigen is not known. The data stem from a study of read filtering for tumor transcriptome and immune sequencing. The wider study: Patients were about 18 male and about 15 female, mean age 65.9 years, range roughly 47 to 85. R-ISS stage counts were roughly eight for I, about 15 for II, 7 for III. Transcriptome libraries were built from DNase-treated RNA.

This library used roughly 0.4 ug RNA and molecular barcoded adaptors spanning alpha/delta and beta/gamma chains. TCRdb itself ran the reads through MiXCR, one entry per CDR3 protein. The table records 35,000 to 40,000 distinct CDR3 sequences, roughly an eighth of them present only once. J gave up 2 bases and V 4 bases, and 8 bases lay outside the gene matches. The CDR3 extends over 15 amino acids. The germline CDR1 and CDR2 sequences are SGHTA and FQGNSA. The study's findings and limits: Compared with RNA-seq, IR-seq gave much higher clonotype depth and reliability.

Material for sequencing was a population of CD138-negative cells sorted from bone marrow. The genes are TRBV7-2 and TRBJ2-7, with TRBD2 identical over 7 bases. The clonotype originates from a donor aged 40 or older with multiple myeloma. For the CDR3, the DNA is TGTGCCAGCAGCTCGACTAGCACCTCGACCTACGAGCAGTACTTC. As protein: CASSSTSTSTYEQYF.